This TCR beta chain was profiled in a study of PD-L1 blockade in urothelial cancer. J lost 4 bases, V lost 7 bases, and 7 bases had no gene match. The CDR3 has 14 residues. Germline CDR1 reads SGHRS; CDR2 reads YFSETQ. Data came from immunoSEQ multiplex PCR; TCRdb stores just in-frame clones and leaves some out. The table lists around 53,000 clones, 84% of them singletons. The source was PBMCs, collected around atezolizumab (anti-PD-L1) treatment. This receptor was obtained from a man aged 35-49 years with urothelial cancer. The chain couples TRBV5-1 to TRBJ1-4; 7 nucleotides agree with TRBD1. The CDR3, as DNA: TGCGCCAGCGGGACGGGACAGAGTAATGAAAAACTGTTTTTT. Translation: CASGTGQSNEKLFF.